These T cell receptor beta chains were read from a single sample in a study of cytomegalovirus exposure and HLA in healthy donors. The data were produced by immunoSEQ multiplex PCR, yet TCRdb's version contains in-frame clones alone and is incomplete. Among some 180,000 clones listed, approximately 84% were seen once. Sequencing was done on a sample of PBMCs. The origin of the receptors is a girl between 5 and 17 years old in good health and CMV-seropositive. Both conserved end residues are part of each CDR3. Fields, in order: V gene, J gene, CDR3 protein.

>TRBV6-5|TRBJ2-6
CASSYATGFGANVLTF
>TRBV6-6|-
CASNYDRAASYEQYF
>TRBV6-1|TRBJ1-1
CASSPTTGIFF
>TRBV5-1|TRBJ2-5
CASSPGQGVETQYF
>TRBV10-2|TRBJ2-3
CASLGTDTQYF
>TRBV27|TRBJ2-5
CASSQEGGETQYF
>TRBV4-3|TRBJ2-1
CASSPLLAGIYNGQFF
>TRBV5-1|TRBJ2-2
CASSLEGFGELFF
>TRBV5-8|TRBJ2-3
CASSTSPSTDTQYF
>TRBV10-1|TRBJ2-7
CASSKADSYEQYF
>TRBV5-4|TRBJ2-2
CASSMGQITGELFF
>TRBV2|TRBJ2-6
CASSQTSFTSSGANVLTF
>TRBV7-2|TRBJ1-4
CASSLRGSATNEKLFF
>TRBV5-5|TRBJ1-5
CASSQTTGLNQPQHF
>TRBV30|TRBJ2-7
CAWSTGVDYEQYF
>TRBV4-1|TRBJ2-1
CASSHGTSGSSYNEQFF
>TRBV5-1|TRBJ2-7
CASSLRIAGSYEQYF
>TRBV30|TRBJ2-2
CAWSALGGVVGELFF
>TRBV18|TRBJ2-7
CASSPLNPGTGTDEQYF
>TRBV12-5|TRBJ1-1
CASGFTTAYMNTEAFF
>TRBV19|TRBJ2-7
CASSKSPGQGPYEQYF
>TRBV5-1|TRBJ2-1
CASSWRGGAGVDNEQFF
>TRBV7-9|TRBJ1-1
CASSLFDWGMNTEAFF
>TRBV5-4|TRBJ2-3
CASSFRLAGSTDTQYF
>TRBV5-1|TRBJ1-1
CASSLDGQGNTEAFF
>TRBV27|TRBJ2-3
CASSSSFSTDTQYF
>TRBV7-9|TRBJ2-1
CASSLIPTADNEQFF
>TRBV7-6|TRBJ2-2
CASSSRGPIGEAGELFF
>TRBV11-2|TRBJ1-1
CASSPGTAEAFF
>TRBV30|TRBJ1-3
CAWSGSSGNTIYF
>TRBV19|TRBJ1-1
CASSPLTGGATEAFF
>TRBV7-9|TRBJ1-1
CASSLDRGARTEAFF
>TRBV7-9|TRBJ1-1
CASSLFQGNTEAFF
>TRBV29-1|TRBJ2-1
CSVEGPGTIGTYNEQFF
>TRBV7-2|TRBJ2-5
CASSLELAGGAETQYF
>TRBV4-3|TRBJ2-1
CASSQEGHEQFF
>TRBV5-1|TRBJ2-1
CASSALTGGTGNEQFF
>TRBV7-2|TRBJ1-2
CASSRRHLMTYGYTF
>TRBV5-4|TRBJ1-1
CASSPIEGTGVNTEAFF
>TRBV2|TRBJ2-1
CASRPGQHNEQFF
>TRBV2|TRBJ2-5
CASSPPLLAEETQYF
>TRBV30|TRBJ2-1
CAWSASLIGGTEQFF
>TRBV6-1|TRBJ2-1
CATGLSIPNEQFF
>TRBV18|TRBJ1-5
CASSPPGGGNQPQHF
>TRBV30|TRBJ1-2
CAWSVLYGYTF
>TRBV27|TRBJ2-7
CASSQDRASYYEQYF
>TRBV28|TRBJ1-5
CASRPIDRAGGPQHF
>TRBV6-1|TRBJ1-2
CASRPGQFNYGYTF
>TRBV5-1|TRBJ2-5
CASSYGLAGGNQETQYF
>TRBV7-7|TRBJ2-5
CASSRGLGLETQYF
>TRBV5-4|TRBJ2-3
CASSFGTSGTTDTQYF
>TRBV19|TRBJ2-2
CATTLGQGDTGELFF
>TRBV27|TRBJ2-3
CASSLGTRGATQYF
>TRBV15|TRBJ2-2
CATSRDLTSGELFF
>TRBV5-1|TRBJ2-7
CASRSIRDSKNYEQYF
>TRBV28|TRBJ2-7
CASSSPGSEQYF
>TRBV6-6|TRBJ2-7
CASSGGGGASSYEQYF